The 13 T cell receptor beta chains given below trace back to one sample, sequenced in a study of PD-1 blockade in classical Hodgkin lymphoma. There was relapse after autologous stem cell transplantation in every patient, and there was variation in brentuximab vedotin exposure. Assay used: immunoSEQ multiplex PCR; TCRdb lists only in-frame clones, some missing. Of just over 7,000 clones in the sample, 84% were seen once. This specimen was peripheral blood mononuclear cells (PBMCs), taken at baseline. The receptors were sampled from a human donor with classical Hodgkin lymphoma.

This clone occurred once. The V and J genes are TRBV10-3 and TRBJ1-1, with 7 bases identical to TRBD1. CDR1 ENHRY and CDR2 SYGVKD come from the germline V gene. V was pared by 10 bases and J by 1 base, with 3 bases of the junction left unmatched. The CDR3 spans 12 residues. The CDR3 loop reads CATQGENTEAFF. The CDR3 DNA sequence: TGTGCCACGCAGGGGGAGAACACTGAAGCTTTCTTT.

This chain links TRBV7-8 with TRBJ2-7; tentative D call: TRBD1 (6 bases). The CDR3 totals 12 residues. V was shortened by 1 base and J by 9 bases, with 10 bases between the two germline ends. Per germline, CDR1 SGHVS and CDR2 FQNEAQ. CDR3 DNA sequence: TGTGCCAGCAGCTTAGGGGGGCTGGGGCAGTACTTC. It is translated as CASSLGGLGQYF.

The rearrangement links TRBV7-2 to TRBJ2-7; possibly TRBD1 for D (5 bases). CDR1 is SGHTA and CDR2 is FQGNSA in the germline V gene. CDR3 length equals 13 residues. Trimming shortened V by 3 bases and J by 2 bases, and 8 bases separated the two germline ends. The CDR3 bases are TGTGCCAGCAGCTTTCAGGGTACCTACGAGCAGTACTTC. This encodes CASSFQGTYEQYF.

V gene TRBV30 combines with J gene TRBJ2-7, with TRBD1 matching 11 bases. Germline CDR1 GTSNPN, CDR2 SVGIG (reference sequence). J lost 6 bases, V lost 0 bases, and 7 bases had no gene match. The CDR3 contains 15 residues. The CDR3 reads CAWSVPGQGDLEQYF. The DNA for the CDR3 is TGTGCCTGGAGTGTTCCGGGACAGGGGGACCTCGAGCAGTACTTC.

This rearrangement joins TRBV30 to TRBJ2-2, with a tentative D call TRBD1 (5 bases). Germline CDR1 reads GTSNPN; CDR2 reads SVGIG (reference sequence). The CDR3 totals 13 residues. V gave up 3 bases and J gave up 0 bases, with 5 bases separating them. DNA of the CDR3: TGTGCCTGGAGAGGGGCGAACACCGGGGAGCTGTTTTTT. This sequence encodes CAWRGANTGELFF.

The chain is built from TRBV9 and TRBJ2-3; D may be TRBD2 (6 bases). The CDR3 length is 16 residues. V was pared by 3 bases and J by 4 bases, with 18 bases between. Per germline, CDR1 SGDLS and CDR2 YYNGEE. The CDR3: CASSATHRLASDTQYF. CDR3 bases: TGTGCCAGCAGCGCAACGCACCGTCTAGCGTCAGATACGCAGTATTTT. The full variable domain, with the rest looked up from reference TRBV9 and TRBJ2-3, is DSGVTQTPKHLITATGQRVTLRCSPRSGDLSVYWYQQSLDQGLQFLIQYYNGEERAKGNILERFSAQQFPDLHSELNLSSLELGDSALYFCASSATHRLASDTQYFGPGTRLTVL.

The V gene is TRBV7-6, the J gene TRBJ2-7; possible D gene TRBD1, 6 bases. Germline loops: CDR1 SGHVS, CDR2 FNYEAQ. The CDR3 is 15 residues long. Trimming stripped 0 bases from V and 0 bases from J, with 9 bases between. DNA for the CDR3: TGTGCCAGCAGCTTAGCCTTGGACAGCTCCTACGAGCAGTACTTC. It translates to CASSLALDSSYEQYF.

The rearrangement links TRBV15 to TRBJ2-1, with D maybe TRBD2 (6 bases). The germline V and J ends were trimmed by 0 bases and 6 bases, with 12 bases remaining between them. Germline loops: CDR1 LNHNV, CDR2 YYDKDF (reference sequence). The CDR3 spans 15 residues. Here the CDR3 DNA reads TGTGCCACCAGCAGAGATAAGGACTACACCAATGAGCAGTTCTTC. Residues: CATSRDKDYTNEQFF.

CDR3 protein: CASITKEGDPFF. DNA of the CDR3: TGTGCCAGCATCACTAAGGAAGGGGATCCGTTCTTC. The chain recombines TRBV6-1 with TRBJ2-1; maybe TRBD1 (5 bases). The V and J ends lost 7 bases and 15 bases respectively, with 19 bases between them. The CDR3 contains 12 residues. Germline V lookup: CDR1 MNHNS, CDR2 SASEGT.

The gene calls are TRBV7-8 and TRBJ1-1, with TRBD1 identical over 8 bases. The CDR3 runs to 15 residues. After removal of 5 bases from V and 4 bases from J, the junction contained 9 bases not matched to a gene. The germline CDR1 and CDR2 sequences are SGHVS and FQNEAQ. The CDR3 bases are TGTGCCAGCAGCCAACAGGGGGGCTCTATCACTGAAGCTTTCTTT. Protein product: CASSQQGGSITEAFF.

The rearrangement links TRBV5-4 to TRBJ2-1; weak D call: TRBD2 (6 bases). The germline CDR1 and CDR2 sequences are SGHNT and YYREEE (reference sequence). V was trimmed by 2 bases and J by 3 bases, leaving 12 bases between them. CDR3 length equals 15 residues. The CDR3 is CASSLGGGDYNEQFF. CDR3 in DNA: TGTGCCAGCAGCTTAGGCGGAGGGGACTACAATGAGCAGTTCTTC.

The chain links TRBV18 to TRBJ2-7; D remains unclear. Trimming took 1 base from V and 4 from J, leaving 5 bases between them. The CDR3 is 12 amino acids. Germline loops: CDR1 KGHSH, CDR2 LQKENI. In DNA form, the CDR3 reads TGTGCCAGCTCACCACGCGGATACGAGCAGTACTTC. Protein sequence: CASSPRGYEQYF.

The chain has TRBV19 and TRBJ2-1; D is undetermined. This CDR3 contains 13 residues. Trimming shortened V by 1 base and J by 6 bases, and 7 bases separated the two germline ends. Germline V lookup: CDR1 LNHDA, CDR2 SQIVND (reference sequence). The CDR3 loop reads CASSIGAPNEQFF. CDR3 DNA: TGTGCCAGTAGTATAGGAGCGCCCAATGAGCAGTTCTTC.